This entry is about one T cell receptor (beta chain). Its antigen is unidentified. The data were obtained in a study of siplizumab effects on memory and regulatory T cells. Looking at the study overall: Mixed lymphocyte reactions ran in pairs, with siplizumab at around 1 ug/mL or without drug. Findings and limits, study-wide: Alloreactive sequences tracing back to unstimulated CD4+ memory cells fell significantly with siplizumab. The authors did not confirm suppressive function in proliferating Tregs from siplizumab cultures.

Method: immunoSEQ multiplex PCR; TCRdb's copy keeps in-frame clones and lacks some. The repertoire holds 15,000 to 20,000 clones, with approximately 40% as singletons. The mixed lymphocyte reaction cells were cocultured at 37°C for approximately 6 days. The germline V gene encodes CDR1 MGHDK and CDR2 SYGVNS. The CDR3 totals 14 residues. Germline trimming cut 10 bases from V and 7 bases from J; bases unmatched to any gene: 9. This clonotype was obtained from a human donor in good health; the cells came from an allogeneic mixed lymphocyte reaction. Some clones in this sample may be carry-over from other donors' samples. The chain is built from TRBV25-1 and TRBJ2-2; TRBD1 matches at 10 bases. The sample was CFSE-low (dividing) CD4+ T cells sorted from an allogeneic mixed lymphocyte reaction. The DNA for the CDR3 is TGTGCCACCATGGGACAGGGGATGGTCGGGGAGCTGTTTTTT. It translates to CATMGQGMVGELFF.